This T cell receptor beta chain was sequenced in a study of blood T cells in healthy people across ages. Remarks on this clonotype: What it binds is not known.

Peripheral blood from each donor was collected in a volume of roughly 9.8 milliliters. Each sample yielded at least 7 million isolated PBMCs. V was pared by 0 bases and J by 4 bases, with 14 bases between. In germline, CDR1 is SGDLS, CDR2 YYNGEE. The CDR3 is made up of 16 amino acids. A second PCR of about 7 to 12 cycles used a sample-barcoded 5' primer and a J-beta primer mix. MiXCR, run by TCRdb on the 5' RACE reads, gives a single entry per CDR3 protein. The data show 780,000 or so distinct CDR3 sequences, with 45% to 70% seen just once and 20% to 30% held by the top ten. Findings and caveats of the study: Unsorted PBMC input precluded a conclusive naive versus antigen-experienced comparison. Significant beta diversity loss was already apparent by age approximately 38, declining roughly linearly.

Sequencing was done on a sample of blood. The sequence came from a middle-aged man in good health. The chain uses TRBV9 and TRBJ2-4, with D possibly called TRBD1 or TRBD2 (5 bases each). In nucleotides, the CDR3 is TGTGCCAGCAGCGTAGATCCCGGGACGGTGAAAAACATTCAGTACTTC. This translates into CASSVDPGTVKNIQYF.